The 16 T cell receptor beta chains in this list originate from one sample, sequenced in a study of T-cell memory formation after mild COVID-19. One entry per CDR3 protein, called by TCRdb with MiXCR from the 5' RACE reads. This table has about 270,000 distinct CDR3 sequences, around 16% appearing once. Material for sequencing was PBMCs or a T cell subset sorted from them (not recorded which). The receptors were gathered from a man aged 18-30 years who had mild COVID-19 (a few samples of this study predate the infection). Cell type and time point are not known.

This clonotype was counted only a few times. The gene calls are TRBV28 and TRBJ2-7; 9 positions agree with TRBD1. With V trimmed by 7 bases and J by 1 base, 5 bases remained unmatched. Germline loops: CDR1 MDHEN, CDR2 SYDVKM. This CDR3 is 14 amino acids long. The CDR3 loop is CASMGQGRSYEQYV. The CDR3 nucleotides are TGTGCCAGCATGGGACAGGGAAGATCCTACGAGCAGTACGTC.

This clonotype was seen repeatedly, ten times or more. The gene calls are TRBV5-6 and TRBJ2-3; D gene uncertain. This CDR3 comprises 15 residues. Germline values: CDR1 SGHDT, CDR2 YYEEEE. V was trimmed by 2 bases and J by 3 bases, leaving 13 bases between them. This chain's CDR3 is CASSFETLLTDTQYF. The CDR3 DNA follows: TGTGCCAGCAGCTTTGAGACACTACTTACAGATACGCAGTATTTT.

The chain uses TRBV3-1 and TRBJ2-1; D unresolved. The germline V and J ends were trimmed by 1 base and 5 bases, with 15 bases remaining between them. The CDR3 loop spans 16 amino acids. Looked up from germline, CDR1 is LGHDT and CDR2 is YNNKEL (reference sequence). The CDR3 region has the DNA TGTGCCAGCAGCCAAGTGTGGTGGGCCCCCCACAATGAGCAGTTCTTC. This gives the protein CASSQVWWAPHNEQFF.

This clonotype was detected a few times. The chain uses TRBV6-5 and TRBJ1-1, with D perhaps TRBD1 (5 bases). The CDR3 runs 11 residues. CDR1 and CDR2 from the germline V gene are MNHEY and SVGAGI. The ends were cut back, 8 bases at V and 9 bases at J, with 13 bases in the middle. CDR3 protein: CASSRGGKAFF. The DNA for the CDR3 is TGTGCCAGCTCTAGGGGCGGGAAAGCTTTCTTT.

This chain joins TRBV27 and TRBJ1-6; 9 bases align to TRBD1. Germline CDR1 MNHEY, CDR2 SMNVEV (reference sequence). The CDR3 is made up of 15 amino acids. The J segment lost 11 bases and the V segment lost 5 bases, leaving 10 bases of the junction unmatched. The CDR3 DNA is TGTGCCAGCAGTCCCCCGGGACAGGGAATCGCACCCCTCCACTTT. As protein: CASSPPGQGIAPLHF.

This chain joins TRBV7-9 and TRBJ2-5, with D unclear. Trimming removed 1 base from V and 2 bases from J, with 8 bases in between. The germline V gene encodes CDR1 SEHNR and CDR2 FQNEAQ (reference sequence). This CDR3 comprises 14 residues. The chain's CDR3 is CASSLVSRQETQYF. The CDR3 DNA is TGTGCCAGCAGCTTAGTGTCCCGGCAAGAGACCCAGTACTTC.

V and J are TRBV30 and TRBJ2-5; D might be TRBD1 (6 bases). CDR1 is GTSNPN and CDR2 is SVGIG in the germline V gene (reference sequence). The CDR3 runs to 13 residues. The V gene lost 0 bases and the J gene lost 4 bases, with 9 bases spanning the gap. The CDR3: CAWSVMGAETQYF. In DNA, the CDR3 is TGTGCCTGGAGTGTCATGGGGGCAGAGACCCAGTACTTC.

Concerning this clonotype itself: The junction differs from germline at one of its ends, possibly a read error. The chain carries TRBV7-2 and TRBJ1-1; 7 bases agree with TRBD1. The CDR3 spans 12 residues. CDR1 is SGHTA, CDR2 FQGNSA, per germline. CDR3 amino acids: CASSLPTGSLIF. In nucleotides, the CDR3 is TGTGCCAGCAGCTTACCGACAGGGTCTCTGATCTTT.

This clonotype appeared a few times. The V gene is TRBV3-1, the J gene TRBJ2-2, with 9 bases lining up with TRBD1. J was trimmed by 6 bases and V by 3 bases; bases with no gene match: 5. Per the germline V gene, CDR1 is LGHDT and CDR2 is YNNKEL (reference sequence). This CDR3 is 15 amino acids long. The CDR3 loop is CASSQGQGWSGELFF. Written as DNA, the CDR3 is TGTGCCAGCAGCCAGGGACAGGGTTGGTCCGGGGAGCTGTTTTTT.

J is TRBJ2-1 and V is TRBV5-1; tentatively, D is TRBD1 (5 bases). The germline gives CDR1 SGHRS, CDR2 YFSETQ. V lost 2 bases and J 4 bases, leaving 7 bases between the germline ends. The CDR3 consists of 13 residues. This CDR3 reads CASSLYRYNEQFF. CDR3 DNA: TGCGCCAGCAGCTTATACAGGTACAATGAGCAGTTCTTC.

V gene TRBV28 combines with J gene TRBJ2-7; D is uncertain. The ends were cut back, 4 bases at V and 7 bases at J, with 8 bases in the middle. This CDR3 has 11 amino acids. From germline, CDR1 is MDHEN and CDR2 SYDVKM. The CDR3 bases are TGTGCCAGCAGTTCAAGGGTAGAGCAGTACGTC. It encodes CASSSRVEQYV.

Here the CDR3 reads CASAGDGYGYTF. CDR3 DNA sequence: TGCGCCAGCGCCGGGGATGGCTATGGCTACACCTTC. The chain has TRBV4-3 and TRBJ1-2, with D hard to call. With 8 bases removed from V and 4 bases from J, the gap between germline ends came to 11 bases. The CDR3 covers 12 residues. Germline CDR1 reads LGHNA; CDR2 reads YSLEER.

This rearrangement joins TRBV4-1 to TRBJ2-1; D not resolved. CDR3 size: 13 residues. Per germline, CDR1 MGHRA and CDR2 YSYEKL. Trimming cost V 0 bases and J 8 bases, with 8 bases left between them. The CDR3 nucleotides are TGCGCCAGCAGCCAAGATATCATGGATGAGCAGTTCTTC. Its translation is CASSQDIMDEQFF.

V and J are TRBV4-1 and TRBJ2-5; possible D gene TRBD2, 5 bases. Germline loops: CDR1 MGHRA, CDR2 YSYEKL. The germline V and J ends were trimmed by 1 base and 1 base, with 10 bases remaining between them. The CDR3 is made up of 15 amino acids. This chain's CDR3 is CASSQGLSSQETQYF. For the CDR3, the DNA is TGCGCCAGCAGCCAAGGACTATCCAGCCAAGAGACCCAGTACTTC.

The chain recombines TRBV5-1 with TRBJ2-5, with TRBD2 matching 7 bases. Germline V CDR1 and CDR2: SGHRS, YFSETQ. The CDR3 contains 15 residues. V was pared by 5 bases and J by 3 bases, with 10 bases of the junction left unmatched. Written as DNA, the CDR3 is TGCGCCAGCAGTTGGGAGGGGACTACTAAAGAGACCCAGTACTTC. This translates into CASSWEGTTKETQYF.

This clonotype was detected only a few times. This rearrangement joins TRBV19 to TRBJ2-2; perhaps D is TRBD1 or TRBD2 (5 bases each). Trimming removed 5 bases from V and 4 bases from J, with 14 bases in between. CDR1 is LNHDA, CDR2 SQIVND, per germline (reference sequence). This CDR3 contains 15 residues. In DNA form, the CDR3 reads TGTGCCAGTAGTCCCTGGGACGTAAGCACCGGGGAGCTGTTTTTT. Translating gives CASSPWDVSTGELFF.